This T cell receptor (beta chain) was recovered during a study of blood T cells in healthy people across ages. The germline CDR1 and CDR2 sequences are LGHDT and YNNKEL (reference sequence). V lost 4 bases to trimming and J lost 11 bases, with 20 bases between them. The CDR3 has 14 residues. Broader study findings: Donor CMV status was unknown, possibly confounding expanded clonotype changes. Because sorting was not performed, PBMCs prevented conclusive naive versus antigen-experienced comparison.

Of note for this clonotype: Its antigen is unidentified.

Next came a second PCR, run for about 6 to 12 cycles, which used a sample-barcoded 5' primer along with a J-beta primer mix. Every sample gave at least 3 million paired-end reads containing CDR3. Each CDR3 protein gets one entry after TCRdb re-called the 5' RACE reads with MiXCR. Among about 1.8 million distinct CDR3 sequences listed, around half were seen once. The chain uses TRBV3-1 and TRBJ1-1; D may be TRBD1 (6 bases). The sequence was collected from a woman in her thirties or forties in good health. Sequenced: blood. The CDR3 bases are TGTGCCAGCAGCCCTACGGCACAGGGTATCGGGGCTTTCTTT. As protein: CASSPTAQGIGAFF.